One sample yielded the 16 T cell receptor beta chains listed below, sequenced in a study of blood T cell repertoires in COVID-19. Sequencing was performed with immunoSEQ multiplex PCR; in TCRdb, only in-frame clones are kept and a portion is missing. Here the sample spans around 45,000 clones, 85% to 90% being singletons. Sequenced sample: peripheral blood. These TCRs come from a human donor in a cohort sampled during active COVID-19.

This clone was detected a few times. The chain couples TRBV20-1 to TRBJ1-1; 9 bases line up with TRBD1. This CDR3 region has 13 residues. Trimming cost V 6 bases and J 5 bases; bases outside gene matches: 7. Germline assignment: CDR1 DFQATT and CDR2 SNEGSKA (reference sequence). The CDR3 DNA follows: TGCAGTGCAAGTACCGGACAGGGGACTGAAGCTTTCTTT. It encodes CSASTGQGTEAFF.

This chain uses TRBV18 with TRBJ2-1; 7 nucleotides line up with TRBD2. Germline assignment: CDR1 KGHSH and CDR2 LQKENI. The CDR3 totals 15 residues. The trim removed 2 bases at V and 6 bases at J, leaving 7 bases unmatched. The CDR3: CASSPGGGIRNEQFF. For the CDR3, the DNA is TGTGCCAGCTCACCAGGGGGAGGGATTCGCAATGAGCAGTTCTTC. Variable domain in full (rest from reference TRBV18 and TRBJ2-1): NAGVMQNPRHLVRRRGQEARLRCSPMKGHSHVYWYRQLPEEGLKFMVYLQKENIIDESGMPKERFSAEFPKEGPSILRIQQVVRGDSAAYFCASSPGGGIRNEQFFGPGTRLTVL.

This chain connects TRBV9 to TRBJ2-3; D uncertain. The CDR3 totals 12 residues. Germline V gene lookup returns CDR1 SGDLS and CDR2 YYNGEE. V was clipped by 1 base and J by 3 bases, with 3 bases between them. The CDR3 nucleotides are TGTGCCAGCAGCGTACAGACAGATACGCAGTATTTT. Its translation is CASSVQTDTQYF.

CDR3 in amino acids: CASKGNGVRQETQYF. CDR3 coding DNA: TGTGCCAGCAAAGGTAACGGGGTTCGACAAGAGACCCAGTACTTC. The chain couples TRBV2 to TRBJ2-5; D is perhaps TRBD2 (5 bases). In germline, CDR1 is SNHLY, CDR2 FYNNEI. The CDR3 consists of 15 residues. V lost 7 bases to trimming and J lost 2 bases, with 17 bases between them.

The rearrangement joins TRBV19 to TRBJ1-1; D gene ambiguous. The CDR3 runs to 13 residues. Germline V gene sequence: CDR1 LNHDA, CDR2 SQIVND (reference sequence). Trimming shortened V by 4 bases and J by 1 base, and 7 bases separated the two germline ends. CDR3 sequence: CASSRTRNTEAFF. The CDR3 bases are TGTGCCAGTAGTAGAACAAGGAACACTGAAGCTTTCTTT.

The J gene is TRBJ1-2, the V gene TRBV27; the D gene is possibly TRBD1 (5 bases). CDR1 MNHEY and CDR2 SMNVEV come from the germline V gene (reference sequence). The ends were cut back, 8 bases at V and 0 bases at J, with 16 bases in the middle. The CDR3 spans 15 residues. CDR3 coding DNA: TGTGCCAGCGCGTTCGGGGGAAAGACTAACTATGGCTACACCTTC. Its translation is CASAFGGKTNYGYTF.

The gene calls are TRBV12-3 or TRBV12-4 and TRBJ1-5; D unclear. This CDR3 has 13 residues. V lost 8 bases, J lost 3 bases, and 11 bases lay in between. The CDR3 coding sequence is TGTGCCAGCTCCCGGAGACTCAATCAGCCCCAGCATTTT. It codes for CASSRRLNQPQHF.

V is TRBV6-5 and J is TRBJ1-5; 9 bases agree with TRBD1. Germline CDR1 and CDR2: MNHEY and SVGAGI. The ends lost 6 bases at V and 5 bases at J; junction bases unmatched: 5. CDR3 length equals 14 residues. CDR3 nucleotides: TGTGCCAGCAGCCCACAGGGGGCTGATCAGCCCCAGCATTTT. It yields the protein CASSPQGADQPQHF.

V gene TRBV15 combines with J gene TRBJ2-5; no clear D. Trimming took 2 bases from V and 5 from J, leaving 12 bases between them. From germline, CDR1 is LNHNV and CDR2 YYDKDF (reference sequence). This CDR3 comprises 14 residues. The CDR3 bases are TGTGCCACCAGCAGATTGGCTAGTGGGGAGACCCAGTACTTC. Translation: CATSRLASGETQYF.

This clone has only a few counts. The chain's CDR3 is CASSRKTGPVIDTQYF. The CDR3 DNA sequence: TGTGCCAGCAGCCGGAAGACAGGGCCGGTAATAGATACGCAGTATTTT. The V call is TRBV11-2, the J call TRBJ2-3; TRBD1 aligns across 7 bases. With V trimmed by 5 bases and J by 5 bases, 13 bases remained unmatched. The CDR3 covers 16 residues. The germline V gene has CDR1 SGHAT and CDR2 FQNNGV.

In this sample, this clone turned up once. J is TRBJ2-2 and V is TRBV7-6; D gene unclear. The CDR3 spans 10 residues. Germline V lookup: CDR1 SGHVS, CDR2 FNYEAQ. With 4 bases removed from V and 8 bases from J, the gap between germline ends came to 2 bases. The chain's CDR3 is CASSSGELFF. DNA of the CDR3: TGTGCCAGCAGCTCGGGGGAGCTGTTTTTT. Using reference TRBV7-6 and TRBJ2-2 for the parts outside the CDR3, the full variable domain is GAGVSQSPRYKVTKRGQDVALRCDPISGHVSLYWYRQALGQGPEFLTYFNYEAQQDKSGLPNDRFSAERPEGSISTLTIQRTEQRDSAMYRCASSSGELFFGEGSRLTVL.

The chain joins TRBV9 to TRBJ1-3; TRBD1 agrees at 9 bases. This CDR3 contains 15 residues. After removal of 3 bases from V and 2 bases from J, the junction contained 3 bases not matched to a gene. Germline-derived CDR1 and CDR2 are SGDLS and YYNGEE. CDR3 nucleotides: TGTGCCAGCAGCGGGGGGACAGGGCCTGGAAACACCATATATTTT. This gives the protein CASSGGTGPGNTIYF.

V usage is TRBV18 and J usage is TRBJ2-3, with 7 positions matching TRBD2. V lost 4 bases, J lost 3 bases, and 7 bases stayed unmatched. The CDR3 is made up of 15 amino acids. The germline V gene encodes CDR1 KGHSH and CDR2 LQKENI. This CDR3 reads CASSLNTGGTDTQYF. DNA for the CDR3: TGTGCCAGCTCACTAAACACCGGGGGGACAGATACGCAGTATTTT.

This clone came up a few times. The chain carries TRBV7-9 and TRBJ2-5; 10 bases are a match to TRBD2. Germline V gives CDR1 SEHNR, CDR2 FQNEAQ (reference sequence). V was pared by 3 bases and J by 4 bases, with 5 bases of the junction left unmatched. The CDR3 is 15 residues long. CDR3 nucleotide sequence: TGTGCCAGCAGCTTTGGTAGCGGGGGGCGAGAGACCCAGTACTTC. This gives the protein CASSFGSGGRETQYF.

The V gene is TRBV11-2, the J gene TRBJ2-2; a weak D match, TRBD2 (7 bases). The CDR3 covers 19 residues. Trimming removed 0 bases at V and 1 base at J, with 18 bases between. The germline gives CDR1 SGHAT, CDR2 FQNNGV. The CDR3 is CASSLDRYGGGRNTGELFF. CDR3 nucleotides: TGTGCCAGCAGCTTAGATCGGTATGGCGGGGGCCGGAACACCGGGGAGCTGTTTTTT.

The CDR3 nucleotides are TGTGCCAGCAGTCCAGGAACCTATGGGTACACTGAAGCTTTCTTT. Translated: CASSPGTYGYTEAFF. The chain has TRBV6-5 and TRBJ1-1, with D hard to call. CDR3 size: 15 residues. The V end lost 5 bases, the J end lost 3 bases, and 16 bases lay between the germline ends. CDR1 is MNHEY and CDR2 is SVGAGI in the germline V gene.